What follows are 20 T cell receptor beta chains derived from one specimen sequenced in a study of T cell changes during pregnancy in multiple sclerosis. Here immunoSEQ multiplex PCR was the method, and the copy in TCRdb shows in-frame clones only, minus some. This sample carries some 93,000 clones, 90% to 95% of them seen once, and the ten largest clones take 1.5% to 2%. Specimen: peripheral blood, collected after pregnancy. Receptor source: a female donor in good health, enrolled as a control in a pregnancy study.

The chain has TRBV9 and TRBJ1-6; TRBD1 matches 8 bases. Per the germline V gene, CDR1 is SGDLS and CDR2 is YYNGEE. This CDR3 contains 16 residues. The J segment lost 11 bases and the V segment lost 4 bases, leaving 14 bases of the junction unmatched. Here the CDR3 reads CASSPQGADPRTPLHF. The CDR3 DNA is TGTGCCAGCAGCCCGCAGGGGGCAGATCCTCGTACACCCCTCCACTTT. Together with reference TRBV9 and TRBJ1-6, the CDR3 gives the full variable domain: DSGVTQTPKHLITATGQRVTLRCSPRSGDLSVYWYQQSLDQGLQFLIQYYNGEERAKGNILERFSAQQFPDLHSELNLSSLELGDSALYFCASSPQGADPRTPLHFGNGTRLTVT.

The chain has TRBV6-6 and TRBJ2-3; 9 nucleotides agree with TRBD2. This CDR3 contains 15 residues. Germline CDR1 MNHNY, CDR2 SVGAGI (reference sequence). The V segment lost 6 bases and the J segment 3 bases; nucleotides outside the gene matches: 7. The CDR3 region is CASSNGGGGTDTQYF. The CDR3 bases are TGTGCCAGCAGCAACGGCGGGGGGGGAACAGATACGCAGTATTTT.

V and J are TRBV13 and TRBJ1-4; D remains ambiguous. CDR3 length: 14 amino acids. The V gene lost 5 bases and the J gene lost 5 bases, with 12 bases spanning the gap. The germline V gene has CDR1 PRHDT and CDR2 FYEKMQ (reference sequence). CDR3 loop: CASSPPGPNEKLFF. DNA of the CDR3: TGTGCCAGCAGCCCTCCGGGTCCCAATGAAAAACTGTTTTTT.

The genes are TRBV28 and TRBJ2-7, with 7 bases identical to TRBD1. V lost 4 bases, J lost 0 bases, and 3 bases stayed unmatched. The CDR3 spans 14 residues. Germline lookup yields CDR1 MDHEN and CDR2 SYDVKM. The CDR3 region has the DNA TGTGCCAGCAGTTGGGACAGTTTCTCCTACGAGCAGTACTTC. Translation: CASSWDSFSYEQYF.

The chain is built from TRBV19 and TRBJ1-1, with a tentative D call TRBD1 (5 bases). V lost 5 bases and J 0 bases, leaving 7 bases between the germline ends. Germline-derived CDR1 and CDR2 are LNHDA and SQIVND (reference sequence). The CDR3 is 13 amino acids. The CDR3 spells CASSSTVNTEAFF. CDR3 nucleotide sequence: TGTGCCAGTAGTTCGACAGTGAACACTGAAGCTTTCTTT. The full variable domain, completed using reference TRBV19 and TRBJ1-1, is DGGITQSPKYLFRKEGQNVTLSCEQNLNHDAMYWYRQDPGQGLRLIYYSQIVNDFQKGDIAEGYSVSREKKESFPLTVTSAQKNPTAFYLCASSSTVNTEAFFGQGTRLTVV.

CDR3 residues: CASSLYVGVDNGYTF. As DNA, the CDR3 is TGTGCCAGCAGCTTATATGTAGGGGTCGATAATGGCTACACCTTC. This rearrangement joins TRBV7-3 to TRBJ1-2; perhaps TRBD1 as D (5 bases). The length of the CDR3 is 15 residues. Trimming cost V 2 bases and J 6 bases, with 16 bases left between them. Germline V lookup: CDR1 SGHTA, CDR2 FQGTGA.

The rearrangement joins TRBV12-5 to TRBJ2-5; the D gene is possibly TRBD1 (5 bases). This CDR3 region has 16 residues. Germline V CDR1 and CDR2: LGHNT, FRNRAP. V lost 0 bases to trimming and J lost 4 bases, with 15 bases between them. The chain's CDR3 is CASGLVQGKVAETQYF. The CDR3 nucleotides are TGTGCTAGTGGTTTGGTCCAGGGTAAGGTCGCAGAGACCCAGTACTTC.

The chain uses TRBV2 and TRBJ1-4; 10 positions agree with TRBD1. Germline V lookup: CDR1 SNHLY, CDR2 FYNNEI. V trimming: 2 bases; J trimming: 5 bases; junction bases outside the gene matches: 2. This CDR3 comprises 15 residues. CDR3 in DNA: TGTGCCAGCAGTGAAAGGGACAGGGGCAATGAAAAACTGTTTTTT. This translates into CASSERDRGNEKLFF. Complete variable domain (other parts from reference TRBV2 and TRBJ1-4): EPEVTQTPSHQVTQMGQEVILRCVPISNHLYFYWYRQILGQKVEFLVSFYNNEISEKSEIFDDQFSVERPDGSNFTLKIRSTKLEDSAMYFCASSERDRGNEKLFFGSGTQLSVL.

This clone was recorded only once. The V call is TRBV4-3, the J call TRBJ1-3, with D possibly TRBD1 on 6 matching bases. Trimming took off 1 base at V and 2 bases at J, with 9 bases between the two ends. This CDR3 comprises 15 residues. Germline-derived CDR1 and CDR2 are LGHNA and YSLEER. Here the CDR3 reads CASSQGAGAGNTIYF. In DNA, the CDR3 is TGCGCCAGCAGCCAAGGTGCAGGGGCTGGAAACACCATATATTTT.

V is TRBV18 and J is TRBJ2-5; D is perhaps TRBD2 (5 bases). V lost 2 bases and J 5 bases, leaving 9 bases between the germline ends. Germline V CDR1 and CDR2: KGHSH, LQKENI. The CDR3 extends over 13 amino acids. In DNA, the CDR3 is TGTGCCAGCTCACCAGCCGGGATCGAGACCCAGTACTTC. It specifies CASSPAGIETQYF.

The CDR3 loop reads CASSASGGWTDTQYF. Written as DNA, the CDR3 is TGCGCCAGCAGCGCCTCAGGGGGCTGGACAGATACGCAGTATTTT. J is TRBJ2-3 and V is TRBV5-1; 8 bases map to TRBD1. Germline lookup yields CDR1 SGHRS and CDR2 YFSETQ. After removal of 4 bases from V and 3 bases from J, the junction contained 7 bases not matched to a gene. The CDR3 spans 15 residues.

This sequence joins TRBV6-5 and TRBJ2-5, with 11 nucleotides matching TRBD2. The J call may be wrong; the DNA end is better matched by TRBJ2-7. The CDR3 runs 16 residues. Looked up from germline, CDR1 is MNHEY and CDR2 is SVGAGI. CDR3 DNA sequence: TGTGCCAGCAGTTACTTTACTAGCGGGGGTTACTACGAGCAGTACTTC. Its protein is CASSYFTSGGYYEQYF.

This CDR3 is CASSQKPGLAGGPGTDTQYF. The CDR3 DNA follows: TGTGCCAGCTCTCAGAAACCGGGACTAGCGGGGGGGCCCGGCACAGATACGCAGTATTTT. V usage is TRBV18 and J usage is TRBJ2-3; TRBD2 matches at 16 bases. The trim removed 6 bases at V and 1 base at J, leaving 13 bases unmatched. The germline V gene encodes CDR1 KGHSH and CDR2 LQKENI. This CDR3 has 20 residues.

This clone appeared a single time. The rearrangement links TRBV7-8 to TRBJ1-2; D is ambiguous. This CDR3 region has 17 residues. V lost 2 bases and J lost 0, with 16 bases in between. CDR1 is SGHVS, CDR2 FQNEAQ, per germline. DNA for the CDR3: TGTGCCAGCAGCTTAAAACCCATACTAAGAGCTAACTATGGCTACACCTTC. Translation: CASSLKPILRANYGYTF. Supplemented by reference TRBV7-8 and TRBJ1-2, the full variable domain reads GAGVSQSPRYKVAKRGQDVALRCDPISGHVSLFWYQQALGQGPEFLTYFQNEAQLDKSGLPSDRFFAERPEGSVSTLKIQRTQQEDSAVYLCASSLKPILRANYGYTFGSGTRLTVV.

V and J are TRBV9 and TRBJ1-3; 7 nucleotides align to TRBD1. The trim removed 3 bases at V and 1 base at J, leaving 4 bases unmatched. CDR3 size: 15 residues. CDR1 SGDLS and CDR2 YYNGEE come from the germline V gene. The CDR3 DNA sequence: TGTGCCAGCAGCGCCTCAGGGGGGTCTGGAAACACCATATATTTT. Its translation: CASSASGGSGNTIYF.

The J gene is TRBJ1-4, the V gene TRBV7-6; D remains ambiguous. The germline V gene encodes CDR1 SGHVS and CDR2 FNYEAQ. V lost 2 bases, J lost 0 bases, and 10 bases lay in between. CDR3 length equals 16 residues. The CDR3 protein is CASSLYSAATNEKLFF. The CDR3, as DNA: TGTGCCAGCAGCTTATATAGCGCGGCAACTAATGAAAAACTGTTTTTT.

In this sample, this clone turned up once. The chain employs TRBV6-6 and TRBJ1-2; no definite D call. The ends were cut back, 5 bases at V and 8 bases at J, with 12 bases in the middle. The CDR3 consists of 12 residues. The germline CDR1 and CDR2 sequences are MNHNY and SVGAGI (reference sequence). For the CDR3, the DNA is TGTGCCAGCAGTGTAACTTCCACGGGCTACACCTTC. Protein product: CASSVTSTGYTF.

The chain employs TRBV27 and TRBJ2-5; TRBD1 matches at 11 bases. Germline V CDR1 and CDR2: MNHEY, SMNVEV (reference sequence). This CDR3 has 15 amino acids. J gave up 4 bases and V 5 bases, and 6 bases lay outside the gene matches. The CDR3 coding sequence is TGTGCCAGCAGTCCCCCGGGACAGGGGGGAGAGACCCAGTACTTC. It codes for CASSPPGQGGETQYF.

This clone has only one observation. This chain links TRBV15 with TRBJ2-3, with TRBD2 identical over 9 bases. The CDR3 is made up of 14 amino acids. V was clipped by 1 base and J by 9 bases; unmatched bases: 5. Looked up from germline, CDR1 is LNHNV and CDR2 is YYDKDF (reference sequence). The CDR3 sequence: CATSRARSGGTQYF. The CDR3 DNA reads as TGTGCCACCAGCAGAGCAAGAAGCGGGGGGACGCAGTATTTT. Filled out from reference TRBV15 and TRBJ2-3, the complete variable domain reads DAMVIQNPRYQVTQFGKPVTLSCSQTLNHNVMYWYQQKSSQAPKLLFHYYDKDFNNEADTPDNFQSRRPNTSFCFLDIRSPGLGDTAMYLCATSRARSGGTQYFGPGTRLTVL.

The V gene is TRBV7-2, the J gene TRBJ2-5; weak D call: TRBD1 (6 bases). The CDR3 contains 14 residues. Trimming removed 4 bases from V and 4 bases from J, with 13 bases in between. Germline V gene lookup returns CDR1 SGHTA and CDR2 FQGNSA. The DNA for the CDR3 is TGTGCCAGCAGCTCGGGACAATCGGTAGAGACCCAGTACTTC. It translates to CASSSGQSVETQYF.